What follows are 8 T cell receptor beta chains derived from one specimen sequenced in a study of T cells in Graves' hyperthyroidism and ophthalmopathy. The TCR beta CDR3 regions underwent amplification using RNA transcripts as the source. First-round RT-PCR with HTBI primers amplified the TCR CDR3 region. TCRdb processed the multiplex PCR reads anew with MiXCR; each CDR3 protein has one entry. The sample has around 480,000 distinct CDR3 sequences, approximately 15% seen once. The material sequenced was blood. Receptor source: a woman younger than 30 with Graves' hyperthyroidism.

The V and J genes are TRBV29-1 and TRBJ1-1; no clear D gene. CDR3 length equals 11 residues. V was shortened by 5 bases and J by 1 base, with 5 bases between the two germline ends. CDR1 is SQVTM and CDR2 is ANQGSEA in the germline V gene. CDR3 protein: CSVLPNTEAFF. For the CDR3, the DNA is TGCAGCGTTTTACCGAACACTGAAGCTTTCTTT.

V and J are TRBV14 and TRBJ2-5, with D tentatively TRBD2 (5 bases). The germline CDR1 and CDR2 sequences are SGHDN and FVKESK. Trimming shortened V by 4 bases and J by 5 bases, and 23 bases separated the two germline ends. The CDR3 is made up of 17 amino acids. The CDR3 DNA is TGTGCCAGCAGCCTCATCCAAGGACTTCGGGTCGAGGAGACCCAGTACTTC. Translating it yields CASSLIQGLRVEETQYF.

V usage is TRBV19 and J usage is TRBJ1-1, with 7 bases fitting TRBD1. CDR3 length: 15 residues. The V gene end was trimmed by 6 bases and the J gene end by 4 bases; junction bases not matched to a gene: 11. Germline CDR1 and CDR2: LNHDA and SQIVND (reference sequence). Written as DNA, the CDR3 is TGTGCCAGTAGCGGGACTAACAGGGGAGGCACTGAAGCTTTCTTT. Translated: CASSGTNRGGTEAFF.

Remarks on this clonotype: A much larger clonotype is one base distant, so this may be a read error. This is likely a read error, given that the CDR3 carries no conserved phenylalanine or tryptophan at its end. The chain has TRBV20-1 and TRBJ1-1, with TRBD1 matching over 9 bases. Germline CDR1 and CDR2: DFQATT and SNEGSKA (reference sequence). The CDR3 is 15 residues long. Trimming removed 4 bases from V and 1 base from J; junction bases left unmatched: 7. The CDR3, as DNA: TGCAGTGCTATCACTCTGGGACAGGGGAACACTGAAGCTTTCTTG. It encodes CSAITLGQGNTEAFL.

CDR3: CASSQVGETIGELFF. The CDR3 DNA reads as TGCGCCAGCAGCCAAGTAGGAGAGACGATCGGGGAGCTGTTTTTT. The rearrangement uses TRBV4-1 and TRBJ2-2; no firm D call. V shed 1 base and J shed 7 bases, with 13 bases lying between them. Germline CDR1 reads MGHRA; CDR2 reads YSYEKL. The CDR3 runs 15 residues.

The chain carries TRBV6-5 and TRBJ2-1; TRBD1 aligns across 7 bases. Per germline, CDR1 MNHEY and CDR2 SVGAGI. The V segment lost 2 bases and the J segment 9 bases; nucleotides outside the gene matches: 4. CDR3 size: 13 residues. CDR3 coding DNA: TGTGCCAGCAGTTACCTCAACAGGGGTGAGCAGTTCTTC. As protein: CASSYLNRGEQFF.

This clonotype has at least ten counts. The V gene is TRBV11-2, the J gene TRBJ1-5; D is unresolved. Per the germline V gene, CDR1 is SGHAT and CDR2 is FQNNGV. The V end was cut by 0 bases, the J end by 4 bases, with 7 bases between. The CDR3 spans 14 residues. The CDR3 nucleotides read TGTGCCAGCAGCTTAGAACCACAAAATCAGCCCCAGCATTTT. As protein: CASSLEPQNQPQHF.

Of note for this clonotype: An end of the junction differs from the germline gene, which may be a read error. The V call is TRBV28, the J call TRBJ2-7, with TRBD1 matching over 9 bases. The CDR3 spans 11 residues. CDR1 MDHEN and CDR2 SYDVKM come from the germline V gene. Here the CDR3 reads CASSSTGGYKF. The CDR3 coding sequence is TGTGCCAGCAGTTCTACAGGGGGCTACAAATTC.